The clone carrying this TCR beta chain was found a few times. Its antigen is unknown. The V end lost 0 bases, the J end lost 5 bases, and 7 bases lay between the germline ends. Germline lookup yields CDR1 KGHSH and CDR2 LQKENI. CDR3 length: 13 amino acids. The sample originates from a study of T-cell memory formation after mild COVID-19. Study information: Largely donor-specific TCR clusters were found. Findings and limits, study-wide: Day 15 to 85 contracting clones showed balanced CD4/CD8; later expanders leaned CD4+.

TCRdb recomputed calls from the 5' RACE reads with MiXCR, one row per CDR3 protein. Of fewer than 700,000 distinct CDR3 sequences listed, about 20% were seen once; the top ten hold approximately 8.4%. This chain links TRBV18 with TRBJ1-1, with D unclear. The origin of this receptor is an adult woman who had mild COVID-19 (a few samples of this study predate the infection). Cell type and time point are not known. Sequenced: PBMCs or a T cell subset sorted from them (not recorded which). The CDR3 spells CASSPPVETEAFF. CDR3 in DNA: TGTGCCAGCTCACCACCAGTAGAAACTGAAGCTTTCTTT.